This TCR beta chain was captured by sequencing in a study of T-cell memory formation after mild COVID-19. Whole-study results and caveats: Cross-reactive memory apparently joined, as some responding clones appeared in pre-infection memory. Second-wave clones that peaked on day 37 lacked confirmed SARS-CoV-2 specificity. Contracting CD8+ clones were enriched in EMRA, CD4+ mainly in CM and EM.

TCRdb ran MiXCR on the 5' RACE reads and lists one entry per CDR3 protein. This sample has tens of thousands of distinct CDR3 sequences, with roughly 20% found just once. This clonotype was seen repeatedly, ten times or more. The antigen is undetermined. This sequence originates from an adult who had mild COVID-19 (a few samples of this study predate the infection). Cell type and time point are not known. Input material: PBMCs or a T cell subset sorted from them (not recorded which).

CDR3: CSVLTATGRAVLDTQYF. The CDR3 bases are TGCAGCGTTCTGACGGCGACCGGCCGCGCGGTGCTAGATACGCAGTATTTT. The chain combines TRBV29-1 with TRBJ2-3; D not resolved. The germline gives CDR1 SQVTM, CDR2 ANQGSEA. The length of the CDR3 is 17 residues. V gave up 5 bases and J gave up 5 bases, with 26 bases separating them.